The text below deals with one T cell receptor beta chain. As yet, its antigen is unknown. This entry belongs to a study of T cell responses to AZD1222 COVID-19 vaccine. In the study overall: Both about-4-week and about-12-week second-dose recipients were combined. Study-level results: An increase in Spike-specific TCR breadth and depth was observed after two AZD1222 doses. Baseline serology detected seropositivity in only a handful of AZD1222 recipients.

Libraries were prepared by immunoSEQ multiplex PCR; TCRdb keeps only in-frame clonotypes and omits some of them. The sample has roughly 100,000 clones; roughly 82% are singletons. The V and J ends lost 7 bases and 4 bases respectively, with 12 bases between them. CDR3 length: 13 residues. Per the germline V gene, CDR1 is LGHNT and CDR2 is FRNRAP. This clonotype originated in an adult in good health. Sample: peripheral blood, taken on day 0 of AZD1222 vaccination. The V gene is TRBV12-5, the J gene TRBJ2-3; D is possibly TRBD2 (6 bases). The CDR3 DNA follows: TGTGCTAGTGCCGGGGGTCGTTCAGATACGCAGTATTTT. This codes for CASAGGRSDTQYF.